This T cell receptor beta chain stems from a study of CD8+CD57+ T cells in acquired aplastic anemia. CD8+CD57+ cell expansion had been shown by flow cytometry in patients chosen for sequencing. Profiles of TCR beta VDJ and CDR3 were generated from a genomic DNA template. One entry per CDR3 protein results from TCRdb running MiXCR on the reads. Among approximately 80,000 distinct CDR3 sequences, less than 85% were seen once, and the ten largest hold 65% to 85%. Study-level points and caveats: Patient and control CD8+ Simpson's diversity was not significantly different.

As for this clonotype: The antigen is not known.

The sequence was obtained from a human donor with aplastic anemia. The sample taken for sequencing was sorted CD4+, CD8+, or CD8+CD57+ T cells (not recorded which) from PBMCs.

CDR3 nucleotides: TGTGCCAGCAGCTTCGGGGGCGGCTACACCTTC. Its translation: CASSFGGGYTF. The chain recombines TRBV5-6 with TRBJ1-2, with D possibly matching TRBD1 (6 bases). The CDR3 contains 11 residues. Trimming left V 2 bases short and J 8 bases short, with 7 bases between. Germline V CDR1 and CDR2: SGHDT, YYEEEE.